This TCR beta chain was identified in a study of blood T cell repertoires in COVID-19 (dated by TCRdb to 2018 to 2020). Study-level background: The collaborator samples originated in the United States, Italy and Spain and spanned the acute and convalescent phases of COVID-19. The repertoires were made available in a free public database intended to serve as a resource for research on the immune response to SARS-CoV-2. A de-identified subject ID, COVID-19 status, age in years and sex were almost always included in the sample metadata. The samples were drawn from the first 160 participants of the ongoing ImmuneRACE study and from about 1,200 subjects provided by 6 global collaborators. Subjects who had been exposed to COVID-19, were actively infected with it, or had recovered from it provided the deeply sampled blood TCRbeta repertoires that made up the dataset. The material from the prospective study consisted of cDNA or gDNA derived from T cells, B-cell-depleted T cells, or PBMCs. HLA class I and class II types, where available, came from metadata supplied by the sample provider rather than from assay-based typing. Results the study describes overall, beyond this receptor: How much clinical and demographic metadata was included differed by source and by participant, and the metadata was provided uncurated.

Each collaborating institution followed its own protocols to collect whole blood in K2EDTA tubes. For TCRbeta analysis, collaborator samples were shipped as frozen whole blood, as isolated PBMCs, or as DNA extracted from either sample type. The germline V gene encodes CDR1 SGHRS and CDR2 YFSETQ. The CDR3 runs 17 amino acids, cysteine and phenylalanine included. The only DNA kept is the CDR3, 51 bases in frame from the first base. Relative to germline, V is missing 0 bases and J is missing 6 bases, with 4 bases of the junction outside any gene match. Comment on this clone: Its antigen is still unknown. No per-base quality is available; no much larger clone lies one base away.

TCRbeta CDR3 regions were amplified from genomic DNA using the immunoSEQ Assay, a bias-controlled multiplex PCR. Concerning the study's data processing: Nucleated cell counts per sample were estimated from amplification of reference gene primers within the assay. To quantify the absolute abundance of each unique TCRbeta CDR3 rearrangement, sequence reads were collapsed and filtered. For each sample, productive Simpson clonality was calculated by taking the square root of Simpson's diversity index across productive rearrangements. Here the immuneACCESS table is served through TCRdb, limited to in-frame sequences with V and J called. Missing clones are a known gap in these copies; in checked studies unresolved V genes cover under half, and the rest lacks a known reason. The V and J calls and the clone size are those of that table, but D and trimming were determined from the DNA. Recorded for this sample are some 220,000 clones; approximately 80% of them occurred a single time. Roughly 13% of the sample comes from the top ten.

The rearrangement combines TRBV5-1 with TRBJ2-2, with 14 central nucleotides matching TRBD2. Sequenced input: peripheral blood. The sequence was obtained from a human donor in a cohort sampled during active COVID-19. For the CDR3, the sequence is CASSLAGLAGVPGELFF. The bases read TGCGCCAGCAGCTTGGCGGGACTAGCGGGAGTCCCCGGGGAGCTGTTTTTT.